Shown below are 2 T cell receptor beta chains from a single sample sequenced in a study of cytomegalovirus exposure and HLA in healthy donors. Generated by immunoSEQ multiplex PCR, the TCRdb table keeps only in-frame clones and is missing some. This sample carries around 130,000 clones, over 85% of them seen once, and the ten largest clones take about 3.7%. Sequences were obtained from PBMCs. The origin of the receptors is a man aged 25-45 years in good health and CMV-seronegative.

The chain employs TRBV10-3 and TRBJ1-1; tentative D call: TRBD1 (5 bases). The CDR3 runs 12 residues. Between the trimmed V and J ends, which lost 7 bases and 7 bases, there was a span of 13 bases. The germline V gene has CDR1 ENHRY and CDR2 SYGVKD. CDR3 sequence reads: CAINKQGSEAFF. CDR3 nucleotide sequence: TGTGCCATCAATAAGCAGGGTAGTGAAGCTTTCTTT.

This chain uses TRBV11-2 with TRBJ2-1, with 10 bases matching TRBD2. CDR3 length equals 17 residues. Germline CDR1 SGHAT, CDR2 FQNNGV. Germline trimming cut 3 bases from V and 4 bases from J; bases unmatched to any gene: 9. This CDR3 is CASSLKFLAGGYNEQFF. The DNA of the CDR3 is TGTGCCAGCAGCTTGAAATTTTTAGCGGGGGGTTACAATGAGCAGTTCTTC. Filled out from reference TRBV11-2 and TRBJ2-1, the complete variable domain reads EAGVAQSPRYKIIEKRQSVAFWCNPISGHATLYWYQQILGQGPKLLIQFQNNGVVDDSQLPKDRFSAERLKGVDSTLKIQPAKLEDSAVYLCASSLKFLAGGYNEQFFGPGTRLTVL.